The 17 T cell receptor beta chains reported below all come from one sample, sequenced in a study of T cell responses to AZD1222 COVID-19 vaccine. TCRdb's copy holds only in-frame clones and misses some; the assay was immunoSEQ multiplex PCR. The table records approximately 180,000 clones, just under 90% of them present only once. The sample was peripheral blood, taken 28 days after the second dose of the MenACWY control vaccine. The source is an adult who received the MenACWY meningococcal vaccine as a control.

The V and J genes are TRBV29-1 and TRBJ2-2; weak D call: TRBD2 (6 bases). The CDR3 has 14 residues. V was pared by 3 bases and J by 6 bases, with 14 bases between. The V gene's germline CDR1 is SQVTM and CDR2 ANQGSEA. CDR3 sequence: CSVEDGSSAGELFF. The CDR3 DNA reads as TGCAGCGTTGAGGACGGGAGCAGCGCCGGGGAGCTGTTTTTT.

CDR3 DNA sequence: TGTGCCAGCAGTGAATACGGATCCTACGAGCAGTACTTC. Residues: CASSEYGSYEQYF. The V and J genes are TRBV6-1 and TRBJ2-7; D call uncertain. This CDR3 spans 13 amino acids. Trimming cost V 2 bases and J 1 base, with 6 bases left between them. Looked up from germline, CDR1 is MNHNS and CDR2 is SASEGT.

This clone occurred a few times. The chain joins TRBV20-1 to TRBJ2-1, with 8 bases matching TRBD2. The CDR3 has 13 amino acids. V shed 3 bases and J 5 bases; nucleotides not matched to a gene: 3. Germline CDR1 is DFQATT and CDR2 is SNEGSKA (reference sequence). The CDR3 nucleotides are TGCAGTGCTAGTACGGGGGGGCACAATGAGCAGTTCTTC. This translates into CSASTGGHNEQFF.

This clone was recorded a few times. The rearrangement links TRBV25-1 to TRBJ2-1; tentatively, D is TRBD2 (7 bases). Trimming pared 6 bases from V and 2 bases from J, leaving 14 bases between. The CDR3 is 15 amino acids. Germline assignment: CDR1 MGHDK and CDR2 SYGVNS. CDR3 sequence (DNA): TGTGCCAGCAGAGAAGGGGGGGTCCCCTACAATGAGCAGTTCTTC. Translation: CASREGGVPYNEQFF.

J is TRBJ2-7 and V is TRBV12-5, with TRBD1 as a possible D gene (6 bases). The CDR3 is 16 amino acids. Germline V gene lookup returns CDR1 LGHNT and CDR2 FRNRAP. Trimming cost V 4 bases and J 3 bases, with 19 bases left between them. The CDR3 reads CASGSTGKLTLYEQYF. CDR3 nucleotides: TGTGCTAGTGGTTCCACAGGGAAGCTCACCCTCTACGAGCAGTACTTC.

Only one count was recorded for this clone. V is TRBV6-5 and J is TRBJ1-4; D ambiguous. The CDR3 loop spans 14 amino acids. Trimming stripped 3 bases from V and 1 base from J, with 6 bases between. CDR1 is MNHEY, CDR2 SVGAGI, per germline. The DNA of the CDR3 is TGTGCCAGCAGTTATCGGGAAACTAATGAAAAACTGTTTTTT. This gives the protein CASSYRETNEKLFF.

The chain couples TRBV28 to TRBJ1-5; D is possibly TRBD1 (6 bases). CDR1 is MDHEN, CDR2 SYDVKM, per germline. With 5 bases removed from V and 0 bases from J, the gap between germline ends came to 20 bases. CDR3 size: 18 residues. The CDR3 DNA sequence: TGTGCCAGCAGTCCGCCTAGGGGGGCGGGGTATAGCAATCAGCCCCAGCATTTT. This translates into CASSPPRGAGYSNQPQHF. Supplemented by reference TRBV28 and TRBJ1-5, the full variable domain reads DVKVTQSSRYLVKRTGEKVFLECVQDMDHENMFWYRQDPGLGLRLIYFSYDVKMKEKGDIPEGYSVSREKKERFSLILESASTNQTSMYLCASSPPRGAGYSNQPQHFGDGTRLSIL.

The chain uses TRBV10-1 and TRBJ2-3, with 7 bases aligning to TRBD2. The germline CDR1 and CDR2 sequences are WNHNN and SYGVQD (reference sequence). V gave up 0 bases and J gave up 1 base; unmatched junction bases: 7. The CDR3 length is 17 residues. CDR3 loop: CASSESWGTSGTDTQYF. The DNA for the CDR3 is TGCGCCAGCAGTGAGTCTTGGGGTACTAGCGGCACAGATACGCAGTATTTT.

The chain joins TRBV28 to TRBJ1-1; the D is unclear. V was pared by 7 bases and J by 3 bases, with 18 bases between. Germline CDR1 and CDR2: MDHEN and SYDVKM. The CDR3 has 15 residues. The CDR3 DNA sequence: TGTGCCAGCACTCCCCCCCTGGGGTTACACACTGAAGCTTTCTTT. Translation gives CASTPPLGLHTEAFF.

This chain joins TRBV6-5 and TRBJ2-5; TRBD1 aligns across 9 bases. The germline CDR1 and CDR2 sequences are MNHEY and SVGAGI. The CDR3 is 15 residues long. The ends lost 2 bases at V and 4 bases at J; junction bases unmatched: 5. The CDR3 spells CASSYGGTGIETQYF. The CDR3 nucleotides read TGTGCCAGCAGTTACGGAGGGACAGGGATAGAGACCCAGTACTTC.

The chain recombines TRBV5-5 with TRBJ2-2; TRBD2 is a possible D gene (5 bases). Trimming left V 3 bases short and J 2 bases short, with 14 bases between. Per the germline V gene, CDR1 is SGHKS and CDR2 is YYEKEE (reference sequence). This CDR3 region has 16 residues. The CDR3 nucleotides are TGTGCCAGCAGCTGGTGGAGGAGATCTAACACCGGGGAGCTGTTTTTT. Protein: CASSWWRRSNTGELFF.

The genes are TRBV15 and TRBJ1-5; a possible D gene is TRBD1 (6 bases). The V gene lost 5 bases and the J gene lost 6 bases, with 11 bases spanning the gap. From germline, CDR1 is LNHNV and CDR2 YYDKDF (reference sequence). The CDR3 covers 13 residues. The chain's CDR3 is CATSPDRGQPQHF. The CDR3 coding sequence is TGTGCCACCAGCCCGGACAGAGGTCAGCCCCAGCATTTT.

The genes are TRBV19 and TRBJ1-1; TRBD1 aligns across 10 bases. The CDR3 sequence is 18 residues long. The V and J ends lost 7 bases and 5 bases, in that order; junction bases with no gene match: 19. Germline V gene sequence: CDR1 LNHDA, CDR2 SQIVND (reference sequence). The CDR3 nucleotides are TGTGCCAGTACTAAATGGACAGGGGGGTCCGTCCAGTTAACTGAAGCTTTCTTT. It translates to CASTKWTGGSVQLTEAFF.

This sequence joins TRBV11-2 and TRBJ2-7; 7 nucleotides agree with TRBD1. V lost 5 bases and J lost 3; bases outside the gene matches: 13. The CDR3 sequence is 16 residues long. Germline assignment: CDR1 SGHAT and CDR2 FQNNGV. This CDR3 reads CASSPLFLTGLYEQYF. The CDR3 nucleotides read TGTGCCAGCAGCCCATTATTCCTGACAGGGCTCTACGAGCAGTACTTC.

Notes on this clone: The same CDR3 can be traced to other DNA sequences in this sample. J is TRBJ2-7 and V is TRBV27, with D tentatively TRBD1 or TRBD2 (5 bases each). The CDR3 covers 14 residues. Trimming removed 3 bases at V and 2 bases at J, with 11 bases between. Germline CDR1 is MNHEY and CDR2 is SMNVEV (reference sequence). Here the CDR3 DNA reads TGTGCCAGCAGTTTGAGTCGGGGACCCTACGAGCAGTACTTC. It specifies CASSLSRGPYEQYF.

This clone was observed a few times. V gene TRBV24-1 combines with J gene TRBJ2-7; D assignment may be TRBD1 or TRBD2 (5 bases each). Trimming removed 4 bases from V and 2 bases from J, with 14 bases in between. The CDR3 runs 15 residues. Germline CDR1 KGHDR, CDR2 SFDVKD. The CDR3 sequence: CATSDPRDGTYEQYF. The CDR3 bases are TGTGCCACCAGTGACCCCCGGGACGGAACCTACGAGCAGTACTTC.

The chain carries TRBV11-3 and TRBJ2-1, with D possibly matching TRBD2 (6 bases). Trimming shortened V by 1 base and J by 3 bases, and 13 bases separated the two germline ends. The CDR3 has 16 residues. Germline loops: CDR1 SGHNT, CDR2 YENEEA. DNA of the CDR3: TGTGCCAGCAGCTTAGGGGACGGGAGTGTCTACAATGAGCAGTTCTTC. This sequence encodes CASSLGDGSVYNEQFF.